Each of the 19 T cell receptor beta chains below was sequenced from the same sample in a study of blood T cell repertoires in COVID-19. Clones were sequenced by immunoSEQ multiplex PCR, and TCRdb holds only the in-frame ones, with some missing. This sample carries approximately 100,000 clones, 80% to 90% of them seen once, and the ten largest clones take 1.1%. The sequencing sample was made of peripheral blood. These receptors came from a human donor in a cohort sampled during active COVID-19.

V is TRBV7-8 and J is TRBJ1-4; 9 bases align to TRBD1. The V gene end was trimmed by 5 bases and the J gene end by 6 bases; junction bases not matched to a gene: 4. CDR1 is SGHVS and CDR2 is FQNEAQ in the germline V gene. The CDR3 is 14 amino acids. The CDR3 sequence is CASSPGQGYEKLFF. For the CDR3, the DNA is TGTGCCAGCAGCCCGGGACAGGGCTATGAAAAACTGTTTTTT.

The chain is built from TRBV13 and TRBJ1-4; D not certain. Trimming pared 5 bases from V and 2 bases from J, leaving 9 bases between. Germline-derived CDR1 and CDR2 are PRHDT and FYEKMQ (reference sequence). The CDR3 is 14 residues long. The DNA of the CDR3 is TGTGCCAGCAGCCCGGGGTGGACTAATGAAAAACTGTTTTTT. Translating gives CASSPGWTNEKLFF.

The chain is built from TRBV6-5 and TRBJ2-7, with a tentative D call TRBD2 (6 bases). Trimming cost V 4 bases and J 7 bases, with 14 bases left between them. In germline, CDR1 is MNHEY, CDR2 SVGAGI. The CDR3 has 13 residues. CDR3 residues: CASSLSLAGEQYF. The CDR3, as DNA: TGTGCCAGCAGTTTGTCCCTCGCGGGAGAGCAGTACTTC.

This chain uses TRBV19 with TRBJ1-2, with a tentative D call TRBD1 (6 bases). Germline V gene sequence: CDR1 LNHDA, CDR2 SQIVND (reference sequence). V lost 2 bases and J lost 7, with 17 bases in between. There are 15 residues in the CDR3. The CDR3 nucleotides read TGTGCCAGTAGTATACGCGGGGCGGGGGCGAGTGGCTACACCTTC. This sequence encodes CASSIRGAGASGYTF.

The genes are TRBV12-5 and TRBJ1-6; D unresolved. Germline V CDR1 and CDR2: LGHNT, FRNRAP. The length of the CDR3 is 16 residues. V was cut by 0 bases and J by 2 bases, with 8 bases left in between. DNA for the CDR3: TGTGCTAGTGGTTTGGTACGCAGGACCTATAATTCACCCCTCCACTTT. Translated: CASGLVRRTYNSPLHF.

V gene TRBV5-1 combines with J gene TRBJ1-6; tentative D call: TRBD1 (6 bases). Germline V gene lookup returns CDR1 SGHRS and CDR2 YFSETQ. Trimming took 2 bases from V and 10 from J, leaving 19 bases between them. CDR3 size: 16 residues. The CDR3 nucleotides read TGCGCCAGCAGCTTCGCAACAGGGTCAAGTGCGTCACCCCTCCACTTT. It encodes CASSFATGSSASPLHF. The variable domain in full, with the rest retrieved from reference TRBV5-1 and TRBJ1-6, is KAGVTQTPRYLIKTRGQQVTLSCSPISGHRSVSWYQQTPGQGLQFLFEYFSETQRNKGNFPGRFSGRQFSNSRSEMNVSTLELGDSALYLCASSFATGSSASPLHFGNGTRLTVT.

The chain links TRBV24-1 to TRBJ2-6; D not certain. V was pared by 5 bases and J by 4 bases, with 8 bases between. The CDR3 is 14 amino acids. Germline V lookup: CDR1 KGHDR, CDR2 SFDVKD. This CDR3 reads CATSGLWGANVLTF. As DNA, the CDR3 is TGTGCCACCAGTGGGCTCTGGGGGGCCAACGTCCTGACTTTC.

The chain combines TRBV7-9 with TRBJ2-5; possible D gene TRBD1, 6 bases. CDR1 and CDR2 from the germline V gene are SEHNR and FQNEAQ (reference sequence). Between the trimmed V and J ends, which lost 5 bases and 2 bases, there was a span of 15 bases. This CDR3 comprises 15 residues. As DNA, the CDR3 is TGTGCCAGCAGCGGGGTTGACAGGCTTCAAGAGACCCAGTACTTC. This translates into CASSGVDRLQETQYF.

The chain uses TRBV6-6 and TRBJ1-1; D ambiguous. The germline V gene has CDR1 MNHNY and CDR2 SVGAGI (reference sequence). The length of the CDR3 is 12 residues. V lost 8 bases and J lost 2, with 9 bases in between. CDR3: CASSVANTEAFF. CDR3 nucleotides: TGTGCCAGCTCCGTGGCTAACACTGAAGCTTTCTTT.

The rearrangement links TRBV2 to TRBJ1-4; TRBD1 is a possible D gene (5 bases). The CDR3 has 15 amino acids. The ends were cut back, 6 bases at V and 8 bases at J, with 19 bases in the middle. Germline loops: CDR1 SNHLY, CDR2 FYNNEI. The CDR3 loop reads CASRRDAPFREKLFF. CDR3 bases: TGTGCCAGCAGGCGGGACGCCCCTTTCCGGGAAAAACTGTTTTTT.

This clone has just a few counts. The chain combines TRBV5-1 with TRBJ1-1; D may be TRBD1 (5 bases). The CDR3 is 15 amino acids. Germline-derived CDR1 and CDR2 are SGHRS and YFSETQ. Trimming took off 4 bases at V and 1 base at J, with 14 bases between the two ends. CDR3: CASSPSGGSNTEAFF. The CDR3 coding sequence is TGCGCCAGCAGCCCGAGCGGGGGATCGAACACTGAAGCTTTCTTT.

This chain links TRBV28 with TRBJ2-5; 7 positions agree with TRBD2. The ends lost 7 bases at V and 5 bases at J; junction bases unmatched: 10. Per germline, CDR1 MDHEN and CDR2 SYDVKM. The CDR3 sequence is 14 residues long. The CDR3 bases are TGTGCCAGCACCCCGTTTGGGGGAGGGGAGACCCAGTACTTC. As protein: CASTPFGGGETQYF.

The CDR3 nucleotides are TGTGCCATCAGTGAGAGCGGGAGCGCAGATACGCAGTATTTT. Its translation is CAISESGSADTQYF. This chain links TRBV10-3 with TRBJ2-3, with 8 bases identical to TRBD2. The CDR3 is 14 residues long. Germline V lookup: CDR1 ENHRY, CDR2 SYGVKD. Trimming at V came to 2 bases and at J to 4 bases, leaving 2 bases not matched to a gene.

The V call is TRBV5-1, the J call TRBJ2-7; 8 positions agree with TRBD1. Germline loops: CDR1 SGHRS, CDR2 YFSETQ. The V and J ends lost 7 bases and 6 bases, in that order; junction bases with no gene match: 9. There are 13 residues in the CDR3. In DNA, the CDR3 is TGCGCCAGCGCCCCCGGGACAGGTAGCGAGCAGTACTTC. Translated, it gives CASAPGTGSEQYF.

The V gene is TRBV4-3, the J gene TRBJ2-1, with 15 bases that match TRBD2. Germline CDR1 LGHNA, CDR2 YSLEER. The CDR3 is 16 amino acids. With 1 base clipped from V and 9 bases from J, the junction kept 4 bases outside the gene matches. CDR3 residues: CASSQVRTSGRGEQFF. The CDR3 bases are TGCGCCAGCAGCCAAGTACGGACTAGCGGGAGGGGTGAGCAGTTCTTC.

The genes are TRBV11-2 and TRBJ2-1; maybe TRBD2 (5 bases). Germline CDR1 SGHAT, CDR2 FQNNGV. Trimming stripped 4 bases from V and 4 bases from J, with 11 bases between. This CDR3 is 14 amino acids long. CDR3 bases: TGTGCCAGCAGCTACCAGGACTTTTACAATGAGCAGTTCTTC. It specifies CASSYQDFYNEQFF.

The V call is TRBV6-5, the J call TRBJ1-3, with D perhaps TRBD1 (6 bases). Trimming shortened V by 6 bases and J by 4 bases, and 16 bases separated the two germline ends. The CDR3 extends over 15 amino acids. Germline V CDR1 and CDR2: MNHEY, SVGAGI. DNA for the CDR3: TGTGCCAGCAGGGCAACAGGGCTCATAGGAAACACCATATATTTT. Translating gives CASRATGLIGNTIYF.

The DNA for the CDR3 is TGTGCCAGCAGTTTGGGGGTAGCGGGAGGGCGGAATGAGCAGTTCTTC. Translation gives CASSLGVAGGRNEQFF. The V and J genes are TRBV27 and TRBJ2-1, with 11 bases that match TRBD2. This CDR3 has 16 amino acids. V lost 3 bases, J lost 7 bases, and 8 bases stayed unmatched. Germline V gives CDR1 MNHEY, CDR2 SMNVEV (reference sequence).

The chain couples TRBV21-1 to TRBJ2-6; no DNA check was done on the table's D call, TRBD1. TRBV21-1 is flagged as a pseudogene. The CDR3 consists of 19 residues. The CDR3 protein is CASSSSRGPRGAGANVLTF. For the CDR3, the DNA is TGTGCCAGCAGCAGCAGCAGGGGGCCTCGGGGTGCAGGGGCCAACGTCCTGACTTTC.